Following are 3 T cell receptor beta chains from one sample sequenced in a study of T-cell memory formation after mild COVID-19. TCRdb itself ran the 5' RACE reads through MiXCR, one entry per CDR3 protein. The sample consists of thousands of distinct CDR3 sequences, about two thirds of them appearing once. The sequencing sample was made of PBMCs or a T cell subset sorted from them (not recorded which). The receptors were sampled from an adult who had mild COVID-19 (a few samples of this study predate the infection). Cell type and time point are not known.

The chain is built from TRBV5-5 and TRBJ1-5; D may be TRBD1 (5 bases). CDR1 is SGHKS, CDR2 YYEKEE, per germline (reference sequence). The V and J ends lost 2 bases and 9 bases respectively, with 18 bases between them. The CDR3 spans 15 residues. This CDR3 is CASSLYRDSPRPQHF. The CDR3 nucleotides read TGTGCCAGCAGCTTATACCGGGACTCCCCCAGGCCCCAGCATTTT.

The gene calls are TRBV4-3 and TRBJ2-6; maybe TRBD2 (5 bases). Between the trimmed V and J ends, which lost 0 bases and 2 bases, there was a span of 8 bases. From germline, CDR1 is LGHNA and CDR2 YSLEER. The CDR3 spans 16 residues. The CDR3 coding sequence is TGCGCCAGCAGCCAAGACTCCGGGACTGGGGCCAACGTCCTGACTTTC. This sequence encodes CASSQDSGTGANVLTF.

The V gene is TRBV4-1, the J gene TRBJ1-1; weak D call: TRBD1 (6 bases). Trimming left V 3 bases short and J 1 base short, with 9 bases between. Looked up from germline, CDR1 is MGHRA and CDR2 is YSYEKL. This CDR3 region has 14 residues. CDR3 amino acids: CASSQPGQNTEAFF. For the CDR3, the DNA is TGCGCCAGCAGCCAGCCGGGACAGAACACTGAAGCTTTCTTT.